The sequence of this T cell receptor (beta chain) was determined in a study of cytomegalovirus exposure and HLA in healthy donors. On the study more broadly: An earlier analysis found roughly 110 million unique TCR beta sequences from approximately 170 million T cells.

The PCR ran on 60 Vbeta and 13 Jbeta primers. Here immunoSEQ multiplex PCR was the method, and the copy in TCRdb shows in-frame clones only, minus some. The repertoire has 150,000 to 200,000 clones, 70% to 80% of them found once; the top ten carry around 1.9%. This clone was detected a few times. Antigen specificity is unknown. Points from the study as a whole: In a later analysis, an Asian-associated ancestry cluster reportedly showed fewer N-insertions than the roughly 700-donor mean. The investigators catalogued some 160 TCR beta chains as cytomegalovirus-associated. The classifier was said to identify cytomegalovirus status with high specificity and sensitivity.

This CDR3 spans 13 amino acids. Germline V gives CDR1 SGHRS, CDR2 YFSETQ. The V end was cut by 4 bases, the J end by 2 bases, with 10 bases between. Sequenced sample: PBMCs. This chain uses TRBV5-1 with TRBJ2-7, with D possibly being TRBD1 (6 bases). The receptor was isolated from a man in his forties in good health and CMV-seronegative. Written as DNA, the CDR3 is TGCGCCAGCAGCACACAGGGCCCCTACGAGCAGTACTTC. Residues: CASSTQGPYEQYF.